Here is one T cell receptor (beta chain) with its context. This specimen comes from a study of cytomegalovirus exposure and HLA in healthy donors. Amplification used 60 Vbeta primers and 13 Jbeta primers. Produced via immunoSEQ multiplex PCR; TCRdb's table is partial and in-frame only. The data show about 180,000 clones, around 80% seen once. V gave up 4 bases and J gave up 2 bases, with 18 bases separating them. From germline, CDR1 is ENHRY and CDR2 SYGVKD. This CDR3 has 16 residues. V is TRBV10-3 and J is TRBJ2-7; a possible D gene is TRBD1 (6 bases). Sample: PBMCs. The sequence derives from a man aged 35-49 years in good health and CMV-seronegative. The CDR3 protein is CAISGTLEQGAYEQYF. CDR3 nucleotides: TGTGCCATCAGTGGGACGTTGGAACAGGGAGCCTACGAGCAGTACTTC.